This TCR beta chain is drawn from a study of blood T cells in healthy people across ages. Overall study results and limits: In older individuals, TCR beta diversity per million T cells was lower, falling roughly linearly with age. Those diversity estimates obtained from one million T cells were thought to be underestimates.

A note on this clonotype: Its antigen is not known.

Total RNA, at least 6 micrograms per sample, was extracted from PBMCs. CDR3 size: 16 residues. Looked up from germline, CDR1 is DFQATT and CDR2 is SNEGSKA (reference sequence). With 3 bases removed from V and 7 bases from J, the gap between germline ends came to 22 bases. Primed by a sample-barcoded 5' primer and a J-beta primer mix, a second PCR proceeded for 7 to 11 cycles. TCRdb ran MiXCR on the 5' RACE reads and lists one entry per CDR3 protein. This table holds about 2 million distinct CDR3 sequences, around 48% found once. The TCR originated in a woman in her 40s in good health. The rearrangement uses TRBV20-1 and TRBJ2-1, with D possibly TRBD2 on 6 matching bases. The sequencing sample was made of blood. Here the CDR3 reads CSASYYPGLIKNEQFF. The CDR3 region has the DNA TGCAGTGCTAGTTATTACCCGGGACTGATAAAGAATGAGCAGTTCTTC.